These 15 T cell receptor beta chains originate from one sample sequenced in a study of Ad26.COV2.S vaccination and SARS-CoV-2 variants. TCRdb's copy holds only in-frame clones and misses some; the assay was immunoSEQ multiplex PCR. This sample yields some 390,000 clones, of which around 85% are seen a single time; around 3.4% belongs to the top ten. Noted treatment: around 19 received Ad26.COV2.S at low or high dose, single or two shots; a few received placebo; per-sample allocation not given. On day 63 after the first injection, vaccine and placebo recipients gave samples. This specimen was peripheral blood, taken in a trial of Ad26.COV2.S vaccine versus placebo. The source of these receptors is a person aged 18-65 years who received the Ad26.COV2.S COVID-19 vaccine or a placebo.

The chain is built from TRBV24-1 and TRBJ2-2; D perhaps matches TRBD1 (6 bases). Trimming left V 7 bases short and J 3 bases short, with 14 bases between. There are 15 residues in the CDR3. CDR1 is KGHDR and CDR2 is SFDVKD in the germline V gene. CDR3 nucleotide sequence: TGTGCCACCAGGGGTCCGGGACAAGACACCGGGGAGCTGTTTTTT. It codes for CATRGPGQDTGELFF.

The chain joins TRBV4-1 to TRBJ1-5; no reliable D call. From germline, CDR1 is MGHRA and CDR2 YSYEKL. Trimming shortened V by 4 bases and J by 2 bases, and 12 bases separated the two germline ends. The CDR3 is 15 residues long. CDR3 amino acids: CASSPLPGGNQPQHF. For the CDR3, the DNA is TGCGCCAGCAGCCCCCTTCCCGGTGGCAATCAGCCCCAGCATTTT.

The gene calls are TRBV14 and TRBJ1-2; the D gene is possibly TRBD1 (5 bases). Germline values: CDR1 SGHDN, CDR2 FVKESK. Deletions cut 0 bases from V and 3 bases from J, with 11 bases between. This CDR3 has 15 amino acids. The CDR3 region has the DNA TGTGCCAGCAGCCAAGAATACAGGAAGCACTATGGCTACACCTTC. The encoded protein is CASSQEYRKHYGYTF.

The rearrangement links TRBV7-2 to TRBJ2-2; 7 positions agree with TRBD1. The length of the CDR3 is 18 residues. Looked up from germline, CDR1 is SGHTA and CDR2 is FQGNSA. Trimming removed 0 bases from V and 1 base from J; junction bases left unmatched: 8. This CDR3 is CASSLAGTAIQNTGELFF. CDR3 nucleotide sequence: TGTGCCAGCAGCTTAGCGGGGACAGCTATTCAGAACACCGGGGAGCTGTTTTTT. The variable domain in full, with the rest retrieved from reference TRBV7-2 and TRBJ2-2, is GAGVSQSPSNKVTEKGKDVELRCDPISGHTALYWYRQSLGQGLEFLIYFQGNSAPDKSGLPSDRFSAERTGGSVSTLTIQRTQQEDSAVYLCASSLAGTAIQNTGELFFGEGSRLTVL.

The CDR3 DNA follows: TGTGCCAGCAGCCGTAGTTTGCTTGGGGAGACCCAGTACTTC. Protein: CASSRSLLGETQYF. The chain combines TRBV3-1 (or the pseudogene TRBV3-2) with TRBJ2-5; D call uncertain. Germline V lookup: CDR1 LGHDT, CDR2 YNNKEL (reference sequence). V was cut by 4 bases and J by 5 bases, with 14 bases left in between. The length of the CDR3 is 14 residues.

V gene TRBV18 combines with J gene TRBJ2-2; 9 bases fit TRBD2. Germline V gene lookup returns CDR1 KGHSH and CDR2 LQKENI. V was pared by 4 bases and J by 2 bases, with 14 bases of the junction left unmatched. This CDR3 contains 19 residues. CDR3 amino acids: CASSRSQRGASLNTGELFF. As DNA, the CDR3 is TGTGCCAGCTCACGGAGCCAGCGGGGGGCAAGCTTAAACACCGGGGAGCTGTTTTTT.

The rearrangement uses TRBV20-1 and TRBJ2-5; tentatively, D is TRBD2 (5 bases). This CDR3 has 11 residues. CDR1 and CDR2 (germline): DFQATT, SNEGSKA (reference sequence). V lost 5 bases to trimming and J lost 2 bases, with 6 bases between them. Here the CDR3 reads CSARRQETQYF. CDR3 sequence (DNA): TGCAGTGCTCGGAGGCAAGAGACCCAGTACTTC.

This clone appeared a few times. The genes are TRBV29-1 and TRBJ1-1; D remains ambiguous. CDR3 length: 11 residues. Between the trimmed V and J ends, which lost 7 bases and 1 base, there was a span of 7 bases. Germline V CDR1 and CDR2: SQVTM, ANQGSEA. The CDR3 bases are TGCAGCGGCGGTCCGAACACTGAAGCTTTCTTT. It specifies CSGGPNTEAFF. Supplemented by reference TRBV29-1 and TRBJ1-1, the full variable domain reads SAVISQKPSRDICQRGTSLTIQCQVDSQVTMMFWYRQQPGQSLTLIATANQGSEATYESGFVIDKFPISRPNLTFSTLTVSNMSPEDSSIYLCSGGPNTEAFFGQGTRLTVV.

The CDR3 DNA reads TGTGCTAGTGGGTCCGGGACAAGCACCGGGGAGCTGTTTTTT. It specifies CASGSGTSTGELFF. V gene TRBV12-5 combines with J gene TRBJ2-2, with D possibly TRBD1 on 6 matching bases. This CDR3 region has 14 residues. With 6 bases removed from V and 4 bases from J, the gap between germline ends came to 12 bases. Germline CDR1 and CDR2: LGHNT and FRNRAP. The entire variable domain, with the rest obtained from reference TRBV12-5 and TRBJ2-2, is as follows: DARVTQTPRHKVTEMGQEVTMRCQPILGHNTVFWYRQTMMQGLELLAYFRNRAPLDDSGMPKDRFSAEMPDATLATLKIQPSEPRDSAVYFCASGSGTSTGELFFGEGSRLTVL.

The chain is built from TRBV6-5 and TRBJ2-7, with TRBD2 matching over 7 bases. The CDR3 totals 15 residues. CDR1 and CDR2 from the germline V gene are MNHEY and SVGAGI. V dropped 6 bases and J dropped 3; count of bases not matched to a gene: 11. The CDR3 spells CASRGGELTVYEQYF. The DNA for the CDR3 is TGTGCCAGCAGGGGAGGGGAACTCACCGTCTACGAGCAGTACTTC.

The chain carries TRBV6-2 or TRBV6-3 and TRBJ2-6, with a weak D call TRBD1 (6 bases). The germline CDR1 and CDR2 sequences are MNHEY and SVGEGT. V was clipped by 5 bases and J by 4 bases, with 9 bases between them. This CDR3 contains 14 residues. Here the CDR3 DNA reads TGTGCCAGCAGTGACAGGACAGGGGCCAACGTCCTGACTTTC. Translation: CASSDRTGANVLTF.

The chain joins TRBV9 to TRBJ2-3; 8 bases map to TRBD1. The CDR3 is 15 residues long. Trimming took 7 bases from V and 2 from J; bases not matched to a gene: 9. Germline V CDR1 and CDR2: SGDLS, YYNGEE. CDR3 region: CASSRGQANTDTQYF. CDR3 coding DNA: TGTGCCAGCTCGCGGGGACAGGCGAACACAGATACGCAGTATTTT. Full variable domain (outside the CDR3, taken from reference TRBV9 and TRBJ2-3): DSGVTQTPKHLITATGQRVTLRCSPRSGDLSVYWYQQSLDQGLQFLIQYYNGEERAKGNILERFSAQQFPDLHSELNLSSLELGDSALYFCASSRGQANTDTQYFGPGTRLTVL.

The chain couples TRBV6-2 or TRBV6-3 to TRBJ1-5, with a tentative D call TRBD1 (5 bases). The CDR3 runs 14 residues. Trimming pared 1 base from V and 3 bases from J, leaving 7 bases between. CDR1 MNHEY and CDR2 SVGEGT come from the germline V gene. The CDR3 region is CASSYWGINQPQHF. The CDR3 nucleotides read TGTGCCAGCAGTTACTGGGGGATCAATCAGCCCCAGCATTTT.

This chain's CDR3 is CASSQTSTDTQYF. As DNA, the CDR3 is TGTGCCAGCAGTCAGACTAGCACAGATACGCAGTATTTT. The V gene is TRBV12-3 or TRBV12-4, the J gene TRBJ2-3; no clear D. V lost 5 bases and J 0 bases, leaving 6 bases between the germline ends. The CDR3 is 13 amino acids.

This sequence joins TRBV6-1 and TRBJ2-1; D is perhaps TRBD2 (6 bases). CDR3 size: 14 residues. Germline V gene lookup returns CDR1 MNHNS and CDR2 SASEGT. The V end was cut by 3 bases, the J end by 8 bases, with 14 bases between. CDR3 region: CASSESRGSYEQFF. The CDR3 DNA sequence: TGTGCCAGCAGTGAGAGCCGGGGGAGTTATGAGCAGTTCTTC.